Below are 25 T cell receptor beta chains sequenced from a single sample in a study of shared clonotypes between healthy human individuals. Profiling relied on immunoSEQ multiplex PCR, and the TCRdb table lists in-frame clones only, not all of them. This table holds 300,000 to 400,000 clones, about nine tenths found once. Source material: memory CD8+ T cells sorted from blood. Subset noted: CD45RO+ cells pooled with CCR7-negative TemRA cells. These TCRs come from a man aged 18 to 29 in good health.

The chain couples TRBV7-9 to TRBJ2-7; maybe TRBD2 (6 bases). V lost 2 bases, J lost 4 bases, and 21 bases lay in between. Germline-derived CDR1 and CDR2 are SEHNR and FQNEAQ (reference sequence). This CDR3 is built from 17 residues. The CDR3 bases are TGTGCCAGCAGCTTAACGTCGGCGGGACGGACATCATACGAGCAGTACTTC. Translation gives CASSLTSAGRTSYEQYF.

The chain is built from TRBV13 and TRBJ1-5; D is unclear. The CDR3 is made up of 14 amino acids. Germline V gene data show CDR1 as PRHDT and CDR2 as FYEKMQ (reference sequence). V was trimmed by 0 bases and J by 2 bases, leaving 5 bases between them. The CDR3 bases are TGTGCCAGCAGCTTAGGGCAGGGCAATCAGCCCCAGCATTTT. Translation: CASSLGQGNQPQHF. Variable domain in full (rest from reference TRBV13 and TRBJ1-5): AAGVIQSPRHLIKEKRETATLKCYPIPRHDTVYWYQQGPGQDPQFLISFYEKMQSDKGSIPDRFSAQQFSDYHSELNMSSLELGDSALYFCASSLGQGNQPQHFGDGTRLSIL.

V usage is TRBV7-6 and J usage is TRBJ1-1; D ambiguous. Germline V gene lookup returns CDR1 SGHVS and CDR2 FNYEAQ. Between the trimmed V and J ends, which lost 3 bases and 1 base, there was a span of 6 bases. This CDR3 spans 13 amino acids. Written as DNA, the CDR3 is TGTGCCAGCAGCTTCATGGGGAACACTGAAGCTTTCTTT. Translation: CASSFMGNTEAFF.

This chain links TRBV6-5 with TRBJ1-1, with D perhaps TRBD1 (6 bases). The CDR3 extends over 13 amino acids. Germline V gene sequence: CDR1 MNHEY, CDR2 SVGAGI. Trimming pared 6 bases from V and 7 bases from J, leaving 15 bases between. CDR3: CASRWTESLEAFF. The CDR3 coding sequence is TGTGCCAGCAGATGGACAGAAAGCCTTGAAGCTTTCTTT.

The chain joins TRBV6-1 to TRBJ2-3; D is uncertain. V was shortened by 4 bases and J by 0 bases, with 11 bases between the two germline ends. This CDR3 spans 15 amino acids. Germline V gene data show CDR1 as MNHNS and CDR2 as SASEGT. The CDR3 protein is CASSVLTSSTDTQYF. CDR3 in DNA: TGTGCCAGCAGTGTTTTGACCTCTAGCACAGATACGCAGTATTTT.

V gene TRBV6-1 combines with J gene TRBJ1-5, with D tentatively TRBD1 (5 bases). Germline CDR1 reads MNHNS; CDR2 reads SASEGT. The CDR3 is made up of 16 amino acids. Deletions cut 2 bases from V and 1 base from J, with 12 bases between. In DNA, the CDR3 is TGTGCCAGCAGTGAATGGGGGGTGGGGAGCAATCAGCCCCAGCATTTT. Its translation: CASSEWGVGSNQPQHF.

This chain links TRBV27 with TRBJ1-1; no reliable D call. Deletions cut 8 bases from V and 1 base from J, with 11 bases between. This CDR3 has 13 residues. Germline V gene lookup returns CDR1 MNHEY and CDR2 SMNVEV (reference sequence). This CDR3 is CASLGPSNTEAFF. DNA for the CDR3: TGTGCCAGCCTGGGCCCTTCGAACACTGAAGCTTTCTTT.

J is TRBJ1-2 and V is TRBV29-1; D call uncertain. The CDR3 is made up of 12 amino acids. V shed 0 bases and J shed 4 bases, with 6 bases lying between them. The germline V gene encodes CDR1 SQVTM and CDR2 ANQGSEA. As DNA, the CDR3 is TGCAGCGTTGAAGACCCCCTCTATGGCTACACCTTC. Its protein is CSVEDPLYGYTF.

The chain carries TRBV6-4 and TRBJ2-1; D is unresolved. V lost 8 bases and J lost 9, with 17 bases in between. The CDR3 runs 13 residues. CDR1 is MRHNA, CDR2 SNTAGT, per germline. For the CDR3, the DNA is TGTGCCAGCGTCTCTAGGTCCCGGATTGAGCAGTTCTTC. Encoded protein: CASVSRSRIEQFF.

The J gene is TRBJ1-3, the V gene TRBV6-8; D call uncertain. CDR1 and CDR2 (germline): MNHGY, SAAAGT. Trimming cost V 2 bases and J 0 bases, with 8 bases left between them. This CDR3 has 15 amino acids. For the CDR3, the DNA is TGTGCCAGCAGTTACAGAAGGTACTCTGGAAACACCATATATTTT. It codes for CASSYRRYSGNTIYF.

This chain joins TRBV19 and TRBJ2-7; 10 nucleotides line up with TRBD1. V was pared by 6 bases and J by 5 bases, with 4 bases of the junction left unmatched. CDR3 size: 13 residues. Germline CDR1 and CDR2: LNHDA and SQIVND (reference sequence). CDR3 sequence: CASSWDRGNEQYF. CDR3 coding DNA: TGTGCCAGTAGCTGGGACAGGGGTAACGAGCAGTACTTC.

The V gene is TRBV7-9, the J gene TRBJ1-1; 10 bases line up with TRBD1. Per germline, CDR1 SEHNR and CDR2 FQNEAQ (reference sequence). V lost 1 base and J lost 4; bases outside the gene matches: 6. The CDR3 sequence is 16 residues long. CDR3 nucleotides: TGTGCCAGCAGCTTAGGCCGGGACAGGGGATCCACTGAAGCTTTCTTT. Its translation: CASSLGRDRGSTEAFF.

V gene TRBV6-5 combines with J gene TRBJ2-7, with 8 bases lining up with TRBD1. CDR3 length equals 14 residues. V lost 2 bases to trimming and J lost 2 bases; unmatched junction nucleotides: 2. Germline V gene lookup returns CDR1 MNHEY and CDR2 SVGAGI. The chain's CDR3 is CASSYRTGTYEQYF. The CDR3 coding sequence is TGTGCCAGCAGTTACCGGACAGGGACCTACGAGCAGTACTTC.

This clone is a singleton in its sample. This sequence joins TRBV9 and TRBJ2-7, with TRBD2 identical over 8 bases. V lost 0 bases to trimming and J lost 2 bases; unmatched junction nucleotides: 4. Germline-derived CDR1 and CDR2 are SGDLS and YYNGEE. The CDR3 consists of 15 residues. CDR3 region: CASSVGGGGTYEQYF. The CDR3, as DNA: TGTGCCAGCAGCGTAGGAGGCGGGGGGACCTACGAGCAGTACTTC. Supplemented by reference TRBV9 and TRBJ2-7, the full variable domain reads DSGVTQTPKHLITATGQRVTLRCSPRSGDLSVYWYQQSLDQGLQFLIQYYNGEERAKGNILERFSAQQFPDLHSELNLSSLELGDSALYFCASSVGGGGTYEQYFGPGTRLTVT.

Ten or more counts support this clone. The rearrangement joins TRBV5-1 to TRBJ2-4, with D perhaps TRBD1 (5 bases). The V end was cut by 2 bases, the J end by 0 bases, with 15 bases between. The CDR3 extends over 17 amino acids. CDR1 and CDR2 from the germline V gene are SGHRS and YFSETQ. In DNA, the CDR3 is TGCGCCAGCAGCTTCCACGACAGCGACCTAGCCAAAAACATTCAGTACTTC. Residues: CASSFHDSDLAKNIQYF.

This clone was counted a few times. The chain recombines TRBV5-5 with TRBJ2-7; 9 bases match TRBD1. The V and J ends lost 3 bases and 5 bases, in that order; junction bases with no gene match: 9. Germline V gene sequence: CDR1 SGHKS, CDR2 YYEKEE (reference sequence). CDR3 length: 15 amino acids. CDR3 nucleotide sequence: TGTGCCAGCAGCTGGAACGAGGGGACAGGGAACGAGCAGTACTTC. Translating it yields CASSWNEGTGNEQYF.

The rearrangement links TRBV30 to TRBJ2-7; possibly TRBD1 for D (6 bases). The CDR3 totals 14 residues. V was shortened by 5 bases and J by 0 bases, with 14 bases between the two germline ends. CDR1 and CDR2 (germline): GTSNPN, SVGIG (reference sequence). The CDR3 protein is CAWDPTGFSYEQYF. CDR3 nucleotide sequence: TGTGCCTGGGATCCGACAGGTTTCTCCTACGAGCAGTACTTC.

As concerns this clone: Other nucleotide sequences in the sample specify the same CDR3. The chain joins TRBV9 to TRBJ2-1; D uncertain. Trimming took off 0 bases at V and 7 bases at J, with 8 bases between the two ends. The germline gives CDR1 SGDLS, CDR2 YYNGEE. This CDR3 region has 13 residues. CDR3 loop: CASSVATSNEQFF. DNA of the CDR3: TGTGCCAGCAGCGTAGCGACTTCTAATGAGCAGTTCTTC.

V and J are TRBV2 and TRBJ2-1, with 7 bases identical to TRBD1. The CDR3 has 12 amino acids. Germline assignment: CDR1 SNHLY and CDR2 FYNNEI. V was pared by 6 bases and J by 7 bases, with 3 bases of the junction left unmatched. The DNA for the CDR3 is TGTGCCAGCAGGACAGGGACGAATGAGCAGTTCTTC. This gives the protein CASRTGTNEQFF. The variable domain in full, completed from reference TRBV2 and TRBJ2-1, reads EPEVTQTPSHQVTQMGQEVILRCVPISNHLYFYWYRQILGQKVEFLVSFYNNEISEKSEIFDDQFSVERPDGSNFTLKIRSTKLEDSAMYFCASRTGTNEQFFGPGTRLTVL.

This rearrangement joins TRBV6-4 to TRBJ2-7, with no clear D. The CDR3 is 13 residues long. From germline, CDR1 is MRHNA and CDR2 SNTAGT. Trimming removed 0 bases from V and 4 bases from J, with 7 bases in between. CDR3 amino acids: CASSDSRLYEQYF. The DNA of the CDR3 is TGTGCCAGCAGTGACTCTAGACTTTACGAGCAGTACTTC.

This chain connects TRBV30 to TRBJ1-5; 7 bases map to TRBD1. This CDR3 has 17 amino acids. Germline V CDR1 and CDR2: GTSNPN, SVGIG (reference sequence). After removal of 0 bases from V and 0 bases from J, the junction contained 8 bases not matched to a gene. The CDR3 is CAWSVRTGVYSNQPQHF. Here the CDR3 DNA reads TGTGCCTGGAGTGTACGAACAGGGGTCTATAGCAATCAGCCCCAGCATTTT.

This chain connects TRBV29-1 to TRBJ2-5; maybe TRBD2 (7 bases). This CDR3 comprises 15 residues. Trimming stripped 3 bases from V and 3 bases from J, with 17 bases between. Germline loops: CDR1 SQVTM, CDR2 ANQGSEA. The CDR3 here is CSVEGGALREETQYF. CDR3 in DNA: TGCAGCGTTGAGGGGGGGGCGCTAAGGGAAGAGACCCAGTACTTC.

This clone was recorded once. The CDR3 region has the DNA TGTGCCAGCAGCTACCTACTGACAGGGGATGAAAAACTGTTTTTT. Amino acids: CASSYLLTGDEKLFF. J is TRBJ1-4 and V is TRBV5-6, with 8 bases fitting TRBD1. Unmatched junction bases numbered 7, after V lost 3 bases and J lost 6 bases. CDR1 and CDR2 from the germline V gene are SGHDT and YYEEEE. The CDR3 length is 15 residues.

The chain carries TRBV6-5 and TRBJ2-3, with D uncertain. This CDR3 is built from 14 residues. Germline V gene data show CDR1 as MNHEY and CDR2 as SVGAGI. Trimming pared 4 bases from V and 4 bases from J, leaving 12 bases between. CDR3 sequence (DNA): TGTGCCAGCAGTTCAGGCTTCCCGGCAGATACGCAGTATTTT. Translating it yields CASSSGFPADTQYF.

This chain links TRBV9 with TRBJ2-6; no definite D call. From germline, CDR1 is SGDLS and CDR2 YYNGEE. CDR3 length: 15 residues. Trimming shortened V by 3 bases and J by 0 bases, and 7 bases separated the two germline ends. CDR3 nucleotides: TGTGCCAGCAGCGCAGGTAGCTCTGGGGCCAACGTCCTGACTTTC. This sequence encodes CASSAGSSGANVLTF. The variable domain in full, completed from reference TRBV9 and TRBJ2-6, reads DSGVTQTPKHLITATGQRVTLRCSPRSGDLSVYWYQQSLDQGLQFLIQYYNGEERAKGNILERFSAQQFPDLHSELNLSSLELGDSALYFCASSAGSSGANVLTFGAGSRLTVL.